The T cell receptor (beta chain) described here comes from a study of blood T cell repertoires in COVID-19. About the study: Collection of acute and convalescent COVID-19 samples took place in the United States, Italy and Spain.

Data came from immunoSEQ multiplex PCR; TCRdb stores just in-frame clones and leaves some out. The sample has more than 100,000 clones, 81% seen once. Germline loops: CDR1 SGHNT, CDR2 YENEEA. The CDR3 sequence is 14 residues long. Trimming removed 5 bases from V and 1 base from J, with 11 bases in between. A few counts support this clone. This clonotype was obtained from a woman aged 60-75 years with active or convalescent COVID-19. Sequencing input: peripheral blood. This chain connects TRBV11-3 to TRBJ1-1; D is perhaps TRBD1 (5 bases). The CDR3 reads CASSAGRSNTEAFF. The CDR3 coding sequence is TGTGCCAGCAGCGCGGGACGGTCGAACACTGAAGCTTTCTTT. Full variable domain (missing parts from reference TRBV11-3 and TRBJ1-1): EAGVVQSPRYKIIEKKQPVAFWCNPISGHNTLYWYLQNLGQGPELLIRYENEEAVDDSQLPKDRFSAERLKGVDSTLKIQPAELGDSAVYLCASSAGRSNTEAFFGQGTRLTVV.